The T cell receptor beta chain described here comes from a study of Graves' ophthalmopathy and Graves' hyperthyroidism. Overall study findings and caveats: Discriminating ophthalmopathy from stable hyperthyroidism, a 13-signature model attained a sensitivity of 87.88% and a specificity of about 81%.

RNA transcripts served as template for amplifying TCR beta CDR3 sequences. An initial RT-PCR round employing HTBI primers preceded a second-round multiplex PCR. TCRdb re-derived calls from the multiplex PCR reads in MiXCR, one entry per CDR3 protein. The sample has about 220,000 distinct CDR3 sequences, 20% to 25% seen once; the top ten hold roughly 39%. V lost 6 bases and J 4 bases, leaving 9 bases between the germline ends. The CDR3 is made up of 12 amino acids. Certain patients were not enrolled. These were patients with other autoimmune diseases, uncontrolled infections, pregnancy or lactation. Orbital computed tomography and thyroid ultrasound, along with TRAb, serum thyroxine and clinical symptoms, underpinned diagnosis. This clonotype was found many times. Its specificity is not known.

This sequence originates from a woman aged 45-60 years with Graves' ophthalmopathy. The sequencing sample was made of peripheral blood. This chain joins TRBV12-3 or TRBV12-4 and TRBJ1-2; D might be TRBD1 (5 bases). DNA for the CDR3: TGTGCCAGCAGCTCCGGGGCCTATGGCTACACCTTC. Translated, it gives CASSSGAYGYTF.